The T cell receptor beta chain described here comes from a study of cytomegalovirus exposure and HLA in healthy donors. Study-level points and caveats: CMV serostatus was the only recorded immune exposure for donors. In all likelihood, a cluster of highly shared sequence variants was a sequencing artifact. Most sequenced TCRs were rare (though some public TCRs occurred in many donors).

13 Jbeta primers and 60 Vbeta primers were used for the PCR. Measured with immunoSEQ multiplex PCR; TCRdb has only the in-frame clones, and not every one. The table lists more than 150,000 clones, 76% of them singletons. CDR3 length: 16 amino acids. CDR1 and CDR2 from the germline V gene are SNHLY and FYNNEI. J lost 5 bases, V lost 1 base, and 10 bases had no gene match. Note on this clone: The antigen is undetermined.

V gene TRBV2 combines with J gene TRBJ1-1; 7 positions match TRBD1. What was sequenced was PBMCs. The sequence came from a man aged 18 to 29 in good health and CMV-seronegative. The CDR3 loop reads CASSEGGTARGTEAFF. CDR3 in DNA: TGTGCCAGCAGTGAAGGGGGGACAGCCCGGGGAACTGAAGCTTTCTTT.